The 22 T cell receptor beta chains listed next were all sequenced from one sample in a study of radiotherapy plus CTLA-4 blockade in lung cancer. Generated by immunoSEQ multiplex PCR, the TCRdb table keeps only in-frame clones and is missing some. The sample shows tens of thousands of clones, roughly 84% of them seen only once. The material was peripheral blood, obtained from a patient treated with radiotherapy plus ipilimumab. These receptors originate from a human donor with non-small cell lung cancer whose response to radiotherapy plus ipilimumab could not be evaluated.

The V call is TRBV27, the J call TRBJ1-4; D remains ambiguous. Trimming pared 8 bases from V and 4 bases from J, leaving 11 bases between. The germline V gene has CDR1 MNHEY and CDR2 SMNVEV (reference sequence). The CDR3 runs 13 residues. CDR3 sequence (DNA): TGTGCCAGCTCGCCGGGGTTTAATGAAAAACTGTTTTTT. It translates to CASSPGFNEKLFF.

CDR3 in amino acids: CASSPPRQTIINYGYTF. In DNA, the CDR3 is TGTGCCAGCAGCCCCCCACGACAGACCATAATTAACTATGGCTACACCTTC. This chain links TRBV7-2 with TRBJ1-2; possible D gene TRBD1, 5 bases. The ends were cut back, 5 bases at V and 1 base at J, with 20 bases in the middle. CDR3 length equals 17 residues. Germline loops: CDR1 SGHTA, CDR2 FQGNSA.

The chain combines TRBV5-1 with TRBJ2-1; 11 bases map to TRBD2. This CDR3 comprises 15 residues. With 0 bases clipped from V and 8 bases from J, the junction kept 4 bases outside the gene matches. Per the germline V gene, CDR1 is SGHRS and CDR2 is YFSETQ. The CDR3 DNA is TGCGCCAGCAGCTTGGGTGGACTAGCGGGCCATGAGCAGTTCTTC. Translation gives CASSLGGLAGHEQFF.

V is TRBV13 and J is TRBJ2-3; TRBD2 is a possible D gene (6 bases). Trimming took off 3 bases at V and 6 bases at J, with 13 bases between the two ends. The germline V gene encodes CDR1 PRHDT and CDR2 FYEKMQ (reference sequence). The CDR3 spans 14 residues. The CDR3 nucleotides read TGTGCCAGCAGCTTCACTAGCCCTCTGGATACGCAGTATTTT. Protein product: CASSFTSPLDTQYF.

The chain carries TRBV2 and TRBJ2-5; D might be TRBD2 (5 bases). In germline, CDR1 is SNHLY, CDR2 FYNNEI. The CDR3 loop spans 12 amino acids. Trimming pared 10 bases from V and 5 bases from J, leaving 14 bases between. CDR3 nucleotide sequence: TGTGCCATCATCGAGGGTTGGGAGACCCAGTACTTC. Encoded protein: CAIIEGWETQYF.

This sequence joins TRBV7-2 and TRBJ2-5; 7 bases match TRBD1. CDR3 size: 14 residues. V shed 1 base, J shed 2 bases, and the junction held 1 base outside the gene matches. Germline CDR1 is SGHTA and CDR2 is FQGNSA. CDR3 region: CASSLVRGQETQYF. CDR3 DNA sequence: TGTGCCAGCAGCTTAGTCAGGGGGCAAGAGACCCAGTACTTC.

The genes are TRBV9 and TRBJ1-2; 7 bases match TRBD1. The germline V gene has CDR1 SGDLS and CDR2 YYNGEE. The CDR3 contains 15 residues. V lost 4 bases, J lost 0 bases, and 6 bases stayed unmatched. The CDR3 region is CASSSAGGANYGYTF. The CDR3 bases are TGTGCCAGCAGCTCCGCAGGGGGAGCTAACTATGGCTACACCTTC.

V usage is TRBV4-1 and J usage is TRBJ2-7, with 8 bases aligning to TRBD2. This CDR3 contains 18 residues. Trimming removed 0 bases from V and 3 bases from J; junction bases left unmatched: 13. The germline CDR1 and CDR2 sequences are MGHRA and YSYEKL. The CDR3 DNA sequence: TGCGCCAGCAGCCAAGACCCCGTCGGGCGGGGGGCAGTCTACGAGCAGTACTTC. Amino acid sequence: CASSQDPVGRGAVYEQYF.

CDR3 loop: CASSPGQLNQPQHF. CDR3 DNA sequence: TGTGCCAGCAGCCCCGGACAGCTCAATCAGCCCCAGCATTTT. The rearrangement joins TRBV6-1 to TRBJ1-5; tentative D call: TRBD1 (6 bases). The CDR3 runs to 14 residues. Germline CDR1 and CDR2: MNHNS and SASEGT. Trimming removed 6 bases at V and 3 bases at J, with 12 bases between.

The chain has TRBV19 and TRBJ2-7, with TRBD2 identical over 9 bases. The CDR3 is 14 residues long. V was clipped by 1 base and J by 4 bases; unmatched bases: 2. Germline CDR1 LNHDA, CDR2 SQIVND (reference sequence). The CDR3 spells CASSIGLADYEQYF. The CDR3 coding sequence is TGTGCCAGTAGTATAGGACTAGCGGATTACGAGCAGTACTTC.

V and J are TRBV5-1 and TRBJ2-2, with a possible D match to TRBD2 (5 bases). The CDR3 spans 15 residues. CDR1 is SGHRS, CDR2 YFSETQ, per germline. Trimming pared 2 bases from V and 1 base from J, leaving 9 bases between. Here the CDR3 reads CASSFGNGNTGELFF. DNA for the CDR3: TGCGCCAGCAGCTTCGGGAATGGGAACACCGGGGAGCTGTTTTTT.

The CDR3 DNA is TGTGCCAGCAGCTCAGGGGGGACAGGGGCCACCGGGGAGCTGTTTTTT. The encoded protein is CASSSGGTGATGELFF. V and J are TRBV7-9 and TRBJ2-2; the match to TRBD1 covers 10 bases. Trimming removed 4 bases from V and 4 bases from J; junction bases left unmatched: 6. In germline, CDR1 is SEHNR, CDR2 FQNEAQ (reference sequence). There are 16 residues in the CDR3.

About this clone: As the CDR3 is not closed by the conserved phenylalanine or tryptophan, this likely results from a read error. The chain carries TRBV27 and TRBJ1-2, with D perhaps TRBD1 (5 bases). Germline CDR1 is MNHEY and CDR2 is SMNVEV (reference sequence). V was cut by 4 bases and J by 6 bases, with 18 bases left in between. This CDR3 is 15 amino acids long. CDR3 bases: TGTGCCAGCAGTTGGGGCTCCAGAACCCGAGATGGCTACACCTCC. It specifies CASSWGSRTRDGYTS.

J is TRBJ1-1 and V is TRBV19, with D uncertain. The CDR3 runs 15 residues. The germline V gene has CDR1 LNHDA and CDR2 SQIVND (reference sequence). V was clipped by 3 bases and J by 4 bases, with 15 bases between them. CDR3 nucleotide sequence: TGTGCCAGTAGTATCGGGCGGGGAATTGCCACTGAAGCTTTCTTT. It is translated as CASSIGRGIATEAFF. The entire variable domain, with the rest obtained from reference TRBV19 and TRBJ1-1, is as follows: DGGITQSPKYLFRKEGQNVTLSCEQNLNHDAMYWYRQDPGQGLRLIYYSQIVNDFQKGDIAEGYSVSREKKESFPLTVTSAQKNPTAFYLCASSIGRGIATEAFFGQGTRLTVV.

This sequence joins TRBV19 and TRBJ1-2; D gene unclear. This CDR3 comprises 13 residues. Trimming shortened V by 3 bases and J by 2 bases, and 7 bases separated the two germline ends. Germline CDR1 LNHDA, CDR2 SQIVND (reference sequence). The CDR3 DNA follows: TGTGCCAGTAGTATCCCACAGAACTATGGCTACACCTTC. It specifies CASSIPQNYGYTF.

This sequence joins TRBV30 and TRBJ2-2, with 12 nucleotides matching TRBD2. There are 16 residues in the CDR3. Germline V CDR1 and CDR2: GTSNPN, SVGIG (reference sequence). V shed 2 bases, J shed 6 bases, and the junction held 7 bases outside the gene matches. The CDR3 spells CAWSPSGLAGPGELFF. CDR3 in DNA: TGTGCCTGGAGTCCATCCGGACTAGCGGGGCCCGGGGAGCTGTTTTTT.

The J gene is TRBJ1-1, the V gene TRBV10-2; D gene uncertain. Trimming shortened V by 2 bases and J by 5 bases, and 6 bases separated the two germline ends. The CDR3 contains 12 residues. Germline CDR1 and CDR2: WSHSY and SAAADI. DNA of the CDR3: TGCGCCAGCAGTGAGGCGGGAACTGAAGCTTTCTTT. Its translation is CASSEAGTEAFF.

Written as DNA, the CDR3 is TGTGCCAGCAGCTTAGGGTGGACGGCGGGCACTGAAGCTTTCTTT. Residues: CASSLGWTAGTEAFF. The V call is TRBV7-2, the J call TRBJ1-1; unclear D gene. CDR1 SGHTA and CDR2 FQGNSA come from the germline V gene. This CDR3 region has 15 residues. The V gene lost 1 base and the J gene lost 4 bases, with 13 bases spanning the gap.

This clone came up once. This rearrangement joins TRBV28 to TRBJ2-2; TRBD2 might be the D (6 bases). The CDR3 runs to 15 residues. V was cut by 2 bases and J by 4 bases, with 11 bases left in between. Looked up from germline, CDR1 is MDHEN and CDR2 is SYDVKM. DNA for the CDR3: TGTGCCAGCAGTTTAGGGGGGACGGGCACCGGGGAGCTGTTTTTT. Protein sequence: CASSLGGTGTGELFF.

V and J are TRBV5-1 and TRBJ2-2, with 9 bases identical to TRBD2. The CDR3 extends over 16 amino acids. V lost 4 bases and J lost 2; bases outside the gene matches: 6. The germline CDR1 and CDR2 sequences are SGHRS and YFSETQ. The DNA for the CDR3 is TGCGCCAGCAGCAGACTAGCGGACATCAACACCGGGGAGCTGTTTTTT. This gives the protein CASSRLADINTGELFF.

J is TRBJ2-1 and V is TRBV4-1; 10 nucleotides agree with TRBD2. Trimming cost V 3 bases and J 7 bases; bases outside gene matches: 9. The CDR3 has 16 amino acids. Germline CDR1 reads MGHRA; CDR2 reads YSYEKL. CDR3 coding DNA: TGCGCCAGCAGCCAGTACTGGGCTAGCGGGGGTAATGAGCAGTTCTTC. It specifies CASSQYWASGGNEQFF.

This chain links TRBV2 with TRBJ2-7, with 8 bases matching TRBD2. The CDR3 is 13 amino acids. Unmatched junction bases numbered 10, after V lost 10 bases and J lost 5 bases. Germline-derived CDR1 and CDR2 are SNHLY and FYNNEI. In DNA, the CDR3 is TGTGCCATAAGCGGGAGTGAGGGCCACGAGCAGTACTTC. Translated, it gives CAISGSEGHEQYF.